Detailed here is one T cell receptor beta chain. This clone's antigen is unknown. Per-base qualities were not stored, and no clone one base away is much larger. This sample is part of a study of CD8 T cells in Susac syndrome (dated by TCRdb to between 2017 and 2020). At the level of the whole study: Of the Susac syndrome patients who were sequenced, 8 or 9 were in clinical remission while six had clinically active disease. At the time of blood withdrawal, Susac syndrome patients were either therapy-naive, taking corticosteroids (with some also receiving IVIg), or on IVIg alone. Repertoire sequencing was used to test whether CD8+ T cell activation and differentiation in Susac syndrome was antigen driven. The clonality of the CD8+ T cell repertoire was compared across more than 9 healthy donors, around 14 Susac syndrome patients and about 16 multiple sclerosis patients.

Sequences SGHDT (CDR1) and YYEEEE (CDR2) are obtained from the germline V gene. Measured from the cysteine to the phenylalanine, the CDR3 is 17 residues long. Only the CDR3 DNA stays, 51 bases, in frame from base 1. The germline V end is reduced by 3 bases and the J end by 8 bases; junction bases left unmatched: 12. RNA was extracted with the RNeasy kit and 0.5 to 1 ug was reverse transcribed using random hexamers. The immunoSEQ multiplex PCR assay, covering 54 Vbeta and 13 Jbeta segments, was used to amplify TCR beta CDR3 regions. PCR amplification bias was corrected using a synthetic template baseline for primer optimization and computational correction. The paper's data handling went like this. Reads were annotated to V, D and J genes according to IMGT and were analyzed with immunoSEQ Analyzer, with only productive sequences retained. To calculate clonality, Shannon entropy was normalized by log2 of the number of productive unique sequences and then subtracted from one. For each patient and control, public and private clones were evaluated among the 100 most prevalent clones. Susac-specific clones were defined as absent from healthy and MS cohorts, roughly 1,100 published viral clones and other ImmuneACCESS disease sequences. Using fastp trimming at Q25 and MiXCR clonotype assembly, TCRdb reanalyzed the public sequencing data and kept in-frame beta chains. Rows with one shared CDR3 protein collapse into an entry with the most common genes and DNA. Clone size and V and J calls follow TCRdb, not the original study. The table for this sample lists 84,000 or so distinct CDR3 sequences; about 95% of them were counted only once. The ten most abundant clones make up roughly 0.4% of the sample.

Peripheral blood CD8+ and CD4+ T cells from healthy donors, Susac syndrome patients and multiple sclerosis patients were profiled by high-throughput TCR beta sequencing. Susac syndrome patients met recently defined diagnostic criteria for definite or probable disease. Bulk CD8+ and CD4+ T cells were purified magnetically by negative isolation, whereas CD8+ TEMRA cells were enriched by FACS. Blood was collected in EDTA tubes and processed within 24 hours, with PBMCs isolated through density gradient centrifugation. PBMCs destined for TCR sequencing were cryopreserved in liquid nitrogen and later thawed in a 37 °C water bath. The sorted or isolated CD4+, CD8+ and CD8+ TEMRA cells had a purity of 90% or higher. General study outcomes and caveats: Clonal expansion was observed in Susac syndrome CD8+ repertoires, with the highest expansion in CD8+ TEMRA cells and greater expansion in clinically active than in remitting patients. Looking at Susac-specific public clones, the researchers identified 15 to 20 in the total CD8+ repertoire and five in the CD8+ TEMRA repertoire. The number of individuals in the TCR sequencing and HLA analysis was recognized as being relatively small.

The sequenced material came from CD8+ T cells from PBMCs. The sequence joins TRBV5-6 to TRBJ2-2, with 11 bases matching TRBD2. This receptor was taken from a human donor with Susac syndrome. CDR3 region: CASSSTSGTAQPGELFF. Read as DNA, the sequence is TGTGCCAGCAGCTCGACTAGCGGGACGGCCCAGCCAGGGGAGCTGTTTTTT.